This T cell receptor beta chain was profiled in a study of blood T cell repertoires in COVID-19. Whole-study context: Researchers got acute and convalescent COVID-19 samples from the United States, Italy and Spain. Sources were T cells, B-cell-depleted T cells, or PBMCs; the material itself was cDNA or gDNA.

Per the original data handling: How many nucleated cells were present was estimated from reference gene primer amplification. This table comes from immunoSEQ multiplex PCR, and its TCRdb copy is limited to in-frame clones, with some not included. The V and J calls and clone size were taken over from that table, and D and trimming were inferred from the DNA. Of some 130,000 clones detected, approximately 81% appear once; the ten largest clones hold about an eighth. Trimming stripped 5 bases from V and 7 bases from J, with 11 bases between. The CDR3 totals 12 residues. Per the germline V gene, CDR1 is SGHTA and CDR2 is FQGNSA.

The sequencing input was peripheral blood. The TCR was taken from a young woman who had recovered from COVID-19. The V and J genes are TRBV7-2 and TRBJ1-1; D gene uncertain. CDR3 sequence reads: CASSPTGSEAFF. The CDR3 DNA is TGTGCCAGCAGCCCAACGGGGAGTGAAGCTTTCTTT.